Below are 21 T cell receptor beta chains sequenced from a single sample in a study of cytomegalovirus exposure and HLA in healthy donors. Use of 60 Vbeta and 13 Jbeta primers characterized the PCR. Here immunoSEQ multiplex PCR was the method, and the copy in TCRdb shows in-frame clones only, minus some. The profile covers about 100,000 clones, with roughly 80% appearing a single time and 0.76% taken by the ten largest. Sequencing was done on a sample of PBMCs. The origin of the receptors is a woman in her sixties in good health and CMV-seronegative.

The chain is built from TRBV4-1 and TRBJ2-1; D ambiguous. Germline-derived CDR1 and CDR2 are MGHRA and YSYEKL. V lost 2 bases and J lost 2, with 13 bases in between. CDR3 length: 16 amino acids. The CDR3 sequence is CASSQLAGSPYNEQFF. The CDR3 nucleotides are TGCGCCAGCAGCCAATTGGCAGGTAGTCCCTACAATGAGCAGTTCTTC.

The rearrangement links TRBV29-1 to TRBJ2-2; D perhaps matches TRBD2 (6 bases). The V end lost 1 base, the J end lost 1 base, and 7 bases lay between the germline ends. The CDR3 sequence is 14 residues long. Germline assignment: CDR1 SQVTM and CDR2 ANQGSEA. CDR3 region: CSVEVGGNTGELFF. For the CDR3, the DNA is TGCAGCGTTGAAGTGGGGGGGAACACCGGGGAGCTGTTTTTT.

The DNA for the CDR3 is TGTGCCAGCAGCCTTCGGGGTTCTGGGGCCAACGTCCTGACTTTC. Translation gives CASSLRGSGANVLTF. The chain couples TRBV5-6 to TRBJ2-6; maybe TRBD2 (5 bases). The V end was cut by 4 bases, the J end by 1 base, with 9 bases between. This CDR3 comprises 15 residues. Germline CDR1 reads SGHDT; CDR2 reads YYEEEE.

This clone was picked up a small number of times. CDR3 loop: CASSSQGPSRYEQYF. The DNA for the CDR3 is TGTGCCAGCAGCTCACAGGGACCAAGTCGCTACGAGCAGTACTTC. This chain joins TRBV7-9 and TRBJ2-7; perhaps TRBD1 as D (6 bases). Germline CDR1 SEHNR, CDR2 FQNEAQ (reference sequence). Trimming stripped 4 bases from V and 3 bases from J, with 16 bases between. The CDR3 sequence is 15 residues long.

The chain is built from TRBV27 and TRBJ2-2, with D possibly being TRBD1 (5 bases). Trimming pared 5 bases from V and 3 bases from J, leaving 13 bases between. The CDR3 consists of 15 residues. Germline CDR1 and CDR2: MNHEY and SMNVEV (reference sequence). This CDR3 is CASSPQGLHTGELFF. In DNA form, the CDR3 reads TGTGCCAGCAGTCCGCAGGGATTACACACCGGGGAGCTGTTTTTT.

The gene calls are TRBV5-1 and TRBJ2-6; 9 bases fit TRBD1. The V gene end was trimmed by 0 bases and the J gene end by 4 bases; junction bases not matched to a gene: 11. Germline assignment: CDR1 SGHRS and CDR2 YFSETQ. CDR3 length: 19 amino acids. CDR3 amino acids: CASSLGPGTGRSGANVLTF. The CDR3 bases are TGCGCCAGCAGCTTGGGGCCGGGGACAGGGAGGTCCGGGGCCAACGTCCTGACTTTC.

The chain combines TRBV28 with TRBJ2-5, with unresolved D. CDR1 MDHEN and CDR2 SYDVKM come from the germline V gene. CDR3 length: 11 amino acids. The V end was cut by 6 bases, the J end by 5 bases, with 7 bases between. The CDR3 protein is CASRFRETQYF. The CDR3 nucleotides are TGTGCCAGCAGATTCAGGGAGACCCAGTACTTC.

This sequence joins TRBV7-8 and TRBJ1-1; TRBD1 matches at 8 bases. Trimming at V came to 6 bases and at J to 3 bases, leaving 6 bases not matched to a gene. The germline V gene encodes CDR1 SGHVS and CDR2 FQNEAQ. The CDR3 has 14 residues. Here the CDR3 reads CASRQDRGYTEAFF. CDR3 DNA sequence: TGTGCCAGCAGACAAGACAGGGGATACACTGAAGCTTTCTTT.

This chain joins TRBV19 and TRBJ1-2, with 7 bases aligning to TRBD1. With 4 bases clipped from V and 5 bases from J, the junction kept 4 bases outside the gene matches. This CDR3 has 13 residues. Germline V gene sequence: CDR1 LNHDA, CDR2 SQIVND (reference sequence). CDR3 DNA sequence: TGTGCCAGTAGTACTGGACAGGAGTATGGCTACACCTTC. Protein product: CASSTGQEYGYTF.

The chain is built from TRBV6-6 and TRBJ1-1; 7 nucleotides agree with TRBD1. Trimming at V came to 5 bases and at J to 8 bases, leaving 8 bases not matched to a gene. There are 13 residues in the CDR3. From germline, CDR1 is MNHNY and CDR2 SVGAGI (reference sequence). The CDR3 reads CASSALGTDEAFF. The DNA for the CDR3 is TGTGCCAGCAGTGCGCTAGGGACAGACGAAGCTTTCTTT.

The V call is TRBV2, the J call TRBJ2-2, with 7 nucleotides matching TRBD1. The CDR3 loop spans 14 amino acids. Germline V gene data show CDR1 as SNHLY and CDR2 as FYNNEI. V lost 6 bases and J lost 1; bases outside the gene matches: 2. Here the CDR3 DNA reads TGTGCCAGCAGGACAGGGAAGAACACCGGGGAGCTGTTTTTT. Its translation is CASRTGKNTGELFF.

The chain couples TRBV6-5 to TRBJ2-7, with TRBD1 matching 7 bases. The V and J ends lost 6 bases and 5 bases, in that order; junction bases with no gene match: 4. Germline V gene sequence: CDR1 MNHEY, CDR2 SVGAGI. The CDR3 has 12 amino acids. Written as DNA, the CDR3 is TGTGCCAGCAGGAGCCAGGGGGACGAGCAGTACTTC. This translates into CASRSQGDEQYF.

The chain carries TRBV4-3 and TRBJ2-1; D may be TRBD2 (6 bases). Trimming took off 3 bases at V and 7 bases at J, with 13 bases between the two ends. Germline loops: CDR1 LGHNA, CDR2 YSLEER. CDR3 length: 14 residues. The DNA for the CDR3 is TGCGCCAGCAGCCACACCTCAGGAGGGAATGAGCAGTTCTTC. Translated: CASSHTSGGNEQFF.

For this clone: Additional DNA sequences in this sample encode the identical CDR3. This chain uses TRBV15 with TRBJ1-2; D is uncertain. The V gene lost 0 bases and the J gene lost 6 bases, with 8 bases spanning the gap. CDR1 and CDR2 (germline): LNHNV, YYDKDF (reference sequence). The CDR3 runs to 13 residues. CDR3 protein: CATSREEGDGYTF. As DNA, the CDR3 is TGTGCCACCAGCAGAGAAGAGGGCGATGGCTACACCTTC. The full variable domain, with the rest looked up from reference TRBV15 and TRBJ1-2, is DAMVIQNPRYQVTQFGKPVTLSCSQTLNHNVMYWYQQKSSQAPKLLFHYYDKDFNNEADTPDNFQSRRPNTSFCFLDIRSPGLGDTAMYLCATSREEGDGYTFGSGTRLTVV.

This clone has just one count. The chain recombines TRBV6-5 with TRBJ2-7; the D gene is possibly TRBD2 (6 bases). V shed 7 bases and J shed 2 bases, with 15 bases lying between them. In germline, CDR1 is MNHEY, CDR2 SVGAGI. This CDR3 contains 14 residues. Written as DNA, the CDR3 is TGTGCCAGCACCCGACGTGGAGGGCCCTACGAGCAGTACTTC. Amino acids: CASTRRGGPYEQYF.

The chain has TRBV5-6 and TRBJ1-2; 8 nucleotides line up with TRBD1. There are 15 residues in the CDR3. CDR1 is SGHDT, CDR2 YYEEEE, per germline. J was trimmed by 3 bases and V by 0 bases; bases with no gene match: 4. This CDR3 is CASSLGTGQDYGYTF. In nucleotides, the CDR3 is TGTGCCAGCAGCTTGGGAACGGGACAGGACTATGGCTACACCTTC.

This clone is a singleton in its sample. The rearrangement links TRBV5-1 to TRBJ1-3; D is perhaps TRBD1 (6 bases). This CDR3 is 16 amino acids long. Germline lookup yields CDR1 SGHRS and CDR2 YFSETQ. Trimming left V 0 bases short and J 2 bases short, with 12 bases between. CDR3 loop: CASSLDLGDTGNTIYF. The CDR3, as DNA: TGCGCCAGCAGCTTGGACTTAGGGGACACTGGAAACACCATATATTTT.

This chain joins TRBV4-2 and TRBJ2-7; 8 bases agree with TRBD2. Germline values: CDR1 LGHNA, CDR2 YNFKEQ. After removal of 0 bases from V and 3 bases from J, the junction contained 4 bases not matched to a gene. This CDR3 spans 15 amino acids. The CDR3 sequence is CASSQDQREFYEQYF. For the CDR3, the DNA is TGTGCCAGCAGCCAAGACCAGCGGGAGTTCTACGAGCAGTACTTC.

The CDR3 region has the DNA TGTGCCTGGATAGGGGAGGGCCTCTTTGAGCAGTACTTC. Residues: CAWIGEGLFEQYF. V usage is TRBV30 and J usage is TRBJ2-5; TRBD2 matches at 7 bases. The CDR3 is 13 amino acids. CDR1 is GTSNPN and CDR2 is SVGIG in the germline V gene (reference sequence). V shed 4 bases and J 11 bases; nucleotides not matched to a gene: 13.

The genes are TRBV18 and TRBJ2-1; D possibly corresponds to TRBD2 (6 bases). This CDR3 comprises 14 residues. Trimming pared 3 bases from V and 7 bases from J, leaving 13 bases between. Per germline, CDR1 KGHSH and CDR2 LQKENI. CDR3 amino acids: CASSPSGSRNEQFF. The CDR3 nucleotides read TGTGCCAGCTCACCTAGCGGTTCACGGAATGAGCAGTTCTTC. Full variable domain (rest looked up from reference TRBV18 and TRBJ2-1): NAGVMQNPRHLVRRRGQEARLRCSPMKGHSHVYWYRQLPEEGLKFMVYLQKENIIDESGMPKERFSAEFPKEGPSILRIQQVVRGDSAAYFCASSPSGSRNEQFFGPGTRLTVL.

V gene TRBV5-6 combines with J gene TRBJ2-2; D might be TRBD1 (6 bases). The CDR3 covers 15 residues. V was trimmed by 4 bases and J by 4 bases, leaving 14 bases between them. CDR1 SGHDT and CDR2 YYEEEE come from the germline V gene. The CDR3 sequence: CASSLGGYSTGELFF. DNA for the CDR3: TGTGCCAGCAGCCTAGGGGGTTATAGCACCGGGGAGCTGTTTTTT.